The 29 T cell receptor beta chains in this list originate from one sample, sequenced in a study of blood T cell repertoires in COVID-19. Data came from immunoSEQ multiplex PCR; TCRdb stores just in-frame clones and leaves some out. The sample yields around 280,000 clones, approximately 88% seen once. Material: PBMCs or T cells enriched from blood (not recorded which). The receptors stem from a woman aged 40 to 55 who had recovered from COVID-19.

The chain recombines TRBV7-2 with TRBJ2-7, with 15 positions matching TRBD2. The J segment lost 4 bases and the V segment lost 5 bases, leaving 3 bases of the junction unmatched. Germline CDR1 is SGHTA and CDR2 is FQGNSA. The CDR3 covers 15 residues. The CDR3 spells CASSQGLAGGYEQYF. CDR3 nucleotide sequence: TGTGCCAGCAGCCAGGGACTAGCGGGAGGATACGAGCAGTACTTC.

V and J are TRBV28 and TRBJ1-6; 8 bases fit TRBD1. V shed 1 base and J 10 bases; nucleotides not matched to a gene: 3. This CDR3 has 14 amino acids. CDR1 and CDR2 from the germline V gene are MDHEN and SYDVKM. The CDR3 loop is CASSLLGTGSPLHF. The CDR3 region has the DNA TGTGCCAGCAGTTTATTGGGGACAGGATCACCCCTCCACTTT.

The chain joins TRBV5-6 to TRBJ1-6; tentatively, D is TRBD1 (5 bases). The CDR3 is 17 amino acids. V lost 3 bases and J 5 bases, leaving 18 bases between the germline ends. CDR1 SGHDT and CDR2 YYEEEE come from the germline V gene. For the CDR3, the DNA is TGTGCCAGCAGCTCCCTCGGGAGGGGACCACATAATTCACCCCTCCACTTT. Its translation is CASSSLGRGPHNSPLHF.

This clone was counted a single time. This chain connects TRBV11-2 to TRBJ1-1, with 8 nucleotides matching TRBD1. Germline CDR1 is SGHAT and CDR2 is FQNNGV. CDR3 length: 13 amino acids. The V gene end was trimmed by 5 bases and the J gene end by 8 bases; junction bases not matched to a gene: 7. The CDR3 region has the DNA TGTGCCAGCAGCAACGGACAGGGCCGAGAAGCTTTCTTT. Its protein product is CASSNGQGREAFF.

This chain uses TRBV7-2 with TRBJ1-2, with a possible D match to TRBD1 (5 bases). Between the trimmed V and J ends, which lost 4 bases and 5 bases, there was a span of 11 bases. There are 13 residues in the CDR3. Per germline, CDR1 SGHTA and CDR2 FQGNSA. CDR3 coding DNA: TGTGCCAGCAGCTCGCGGGGGTGGTATGGCTACACCTTC. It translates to CASSSRGWYGYTF.

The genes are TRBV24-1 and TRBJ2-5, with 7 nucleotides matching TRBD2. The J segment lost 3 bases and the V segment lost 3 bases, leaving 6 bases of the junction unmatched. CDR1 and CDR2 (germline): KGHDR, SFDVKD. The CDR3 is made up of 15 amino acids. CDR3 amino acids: CATSDGGLQKETQYF. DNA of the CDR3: TGTGCCACCAGTGATGGGGGACTACAAAAAGAGACCCAGTACTTC.

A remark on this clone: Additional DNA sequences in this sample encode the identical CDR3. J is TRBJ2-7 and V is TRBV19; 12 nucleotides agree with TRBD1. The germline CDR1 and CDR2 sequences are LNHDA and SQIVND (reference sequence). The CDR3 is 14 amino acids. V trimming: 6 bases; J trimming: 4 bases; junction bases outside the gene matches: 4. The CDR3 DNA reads TGTGCCAGTAGCCCGGGACAGGGGGCTTACGAGCAGTACTTC. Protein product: CASSPGQGAYEQYF. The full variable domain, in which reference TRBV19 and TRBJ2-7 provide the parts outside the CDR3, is DGGITQSPKYLFRKEGQNVTLSCEQNLNHDAMYWYRQDPGQGLRLIYYSQIVNDFQKGDIAEGYSVSREKKESFPLTVTSAQKNPTAFYLCASSPGQGAYEQYFGPGTRLTVT.

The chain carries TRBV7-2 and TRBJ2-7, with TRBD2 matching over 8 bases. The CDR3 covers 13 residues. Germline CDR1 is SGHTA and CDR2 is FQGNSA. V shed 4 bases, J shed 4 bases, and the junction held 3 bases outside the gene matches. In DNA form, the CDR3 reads TGTGCCAGCAGCTCGGGACTAGATTACGAGCAGTACTTC. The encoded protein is CASSSGLDYEQYF.

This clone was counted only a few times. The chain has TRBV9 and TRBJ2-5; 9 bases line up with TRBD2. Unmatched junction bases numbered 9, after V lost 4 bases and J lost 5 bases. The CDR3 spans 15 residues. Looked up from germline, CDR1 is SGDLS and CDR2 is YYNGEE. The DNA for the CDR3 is TGTGCCAGCAGCCTTAGCGGGAGAGGAGTCGAGACCCAGTACTTC. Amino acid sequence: CASSLSGRGVETQYF.

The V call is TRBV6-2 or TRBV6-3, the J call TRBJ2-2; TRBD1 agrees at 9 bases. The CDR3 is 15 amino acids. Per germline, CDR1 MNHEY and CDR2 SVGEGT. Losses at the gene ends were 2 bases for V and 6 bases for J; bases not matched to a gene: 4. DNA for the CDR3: TGTGCCAGCAGTTACGGGACAGGGCCCCCCGGGGAGCTGTTTTTT. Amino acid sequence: CASSYGTGPPGELFF.

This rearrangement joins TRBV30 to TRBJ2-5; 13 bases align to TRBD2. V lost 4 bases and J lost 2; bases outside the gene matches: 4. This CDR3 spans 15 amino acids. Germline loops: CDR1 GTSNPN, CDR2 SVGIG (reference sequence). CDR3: CAWTSGLAGQETQYF. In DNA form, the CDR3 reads TGTGCCTGGACCTCGGGACTAGCGGGACAAGAGACCCAGTACTTC.

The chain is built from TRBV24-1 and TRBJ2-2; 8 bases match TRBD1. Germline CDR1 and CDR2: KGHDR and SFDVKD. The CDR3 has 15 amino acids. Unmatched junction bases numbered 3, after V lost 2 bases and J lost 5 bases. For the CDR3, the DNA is TGTGCCACCAGTGATTCGCGACAGGGGACCGGGGAGCTGTTTTTT. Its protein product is CATSDSRQGTGELFF.

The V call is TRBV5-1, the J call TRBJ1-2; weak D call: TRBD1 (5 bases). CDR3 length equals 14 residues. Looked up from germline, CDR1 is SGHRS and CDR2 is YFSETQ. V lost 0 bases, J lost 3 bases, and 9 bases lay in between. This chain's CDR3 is CASSLDGAYYGYTF. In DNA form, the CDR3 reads TGCGCCAGCAGCTTGGATGGGGCGTACTATGGCTACACCTTC.

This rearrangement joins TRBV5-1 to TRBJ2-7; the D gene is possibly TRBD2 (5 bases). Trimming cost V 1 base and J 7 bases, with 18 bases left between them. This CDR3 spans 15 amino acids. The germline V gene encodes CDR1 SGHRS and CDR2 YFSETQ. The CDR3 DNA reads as TGCGCCAGCAGCTTGCCCGGAGGACGGCACACGGAGCAGTACTTC. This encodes CASSLPGGRHTEQYF.

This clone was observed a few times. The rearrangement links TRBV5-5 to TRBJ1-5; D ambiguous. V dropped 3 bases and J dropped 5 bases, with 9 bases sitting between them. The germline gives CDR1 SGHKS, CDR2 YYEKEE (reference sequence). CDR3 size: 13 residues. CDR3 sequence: CASSWSRDQPQHF. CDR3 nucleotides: TGTGCCAGCAGCTGGAGCCGGGATCAGCCCCAGCATTTT.

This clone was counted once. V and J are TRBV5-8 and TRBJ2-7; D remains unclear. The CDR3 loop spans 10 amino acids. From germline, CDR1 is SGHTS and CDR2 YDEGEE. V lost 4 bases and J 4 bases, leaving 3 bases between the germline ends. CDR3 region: CASSPYEQYF. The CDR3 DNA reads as TGTGCCAGCAGCCCATACGAGCAGTACTTC.

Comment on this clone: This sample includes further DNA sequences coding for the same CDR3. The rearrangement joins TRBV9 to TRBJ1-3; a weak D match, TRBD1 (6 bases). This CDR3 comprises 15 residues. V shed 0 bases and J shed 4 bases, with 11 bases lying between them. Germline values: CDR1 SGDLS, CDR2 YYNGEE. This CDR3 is CASSVDGQGGNTIYF. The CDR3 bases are TGTGCCAGCAGCGTAGATGGCCAGGGGGGAAACACCATATATTTT.

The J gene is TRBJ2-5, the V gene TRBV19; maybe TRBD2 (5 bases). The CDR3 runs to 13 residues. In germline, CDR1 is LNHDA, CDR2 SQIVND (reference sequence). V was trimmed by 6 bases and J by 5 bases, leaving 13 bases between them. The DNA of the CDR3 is TGTGCCAGTAGACGGGATCCGGCGGAGACCCAGTACTTC. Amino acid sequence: CASRRDPAETQYF.

The CDR3 protein is CASSFNSGGSYNEQFF. CDR3 in DNA: TGTGCCAGCAGTTTCAATAGCGGGGGATCCTACAATGAGCAGTTCTTC. The V call is TRBV27, the J call TRBJ2-1, with 9 bases aligning to TRBD2. With V trimmed by 3 bases and J by 1 base, 4 bases remained unmatched. In germline, CDR1 is MNHEY, CDR2 SMNVEV (reference sequence). This CDR3 comprises 16 residues.

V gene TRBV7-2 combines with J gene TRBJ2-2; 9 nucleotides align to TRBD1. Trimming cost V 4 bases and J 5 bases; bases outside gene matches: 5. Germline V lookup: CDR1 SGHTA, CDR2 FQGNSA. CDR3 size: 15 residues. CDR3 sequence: CASSWGQGRTGELFF. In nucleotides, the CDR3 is TGTGCCAGCAGCTGGGGACAGGGTAGGACCGGGGAGCTGTTTTTT.

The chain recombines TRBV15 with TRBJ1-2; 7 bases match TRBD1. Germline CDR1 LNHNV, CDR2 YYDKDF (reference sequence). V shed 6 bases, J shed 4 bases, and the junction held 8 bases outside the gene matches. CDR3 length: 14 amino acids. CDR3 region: CATRRQGSLYGYTF. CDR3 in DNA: TGTGCCACCAGGAGACAGGGTTCCCTCTATGGCTACACCTTC.

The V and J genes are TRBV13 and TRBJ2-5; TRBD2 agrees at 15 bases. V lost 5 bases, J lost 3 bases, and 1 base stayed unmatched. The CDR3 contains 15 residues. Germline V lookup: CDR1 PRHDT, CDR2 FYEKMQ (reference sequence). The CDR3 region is CASSGLAGGEETQYF. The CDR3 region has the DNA TGTGCCAGCAGCGGACTAGCGGGAGGGGAAGAGACCCAGTACTTC.

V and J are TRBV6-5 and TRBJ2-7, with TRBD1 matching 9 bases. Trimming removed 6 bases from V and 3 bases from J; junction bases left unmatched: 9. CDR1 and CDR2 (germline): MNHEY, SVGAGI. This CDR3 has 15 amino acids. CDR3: CASRPRGQGNYEQYF. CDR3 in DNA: TGTGCCAGCAGGCCCCGGGGACAGGGAAACTACGAGCAGTACTTC.

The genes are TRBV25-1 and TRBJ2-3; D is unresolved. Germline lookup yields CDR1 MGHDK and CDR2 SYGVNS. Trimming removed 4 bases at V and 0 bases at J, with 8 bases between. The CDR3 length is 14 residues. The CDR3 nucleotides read TGTGCCAGCAGTGTCCCAGGAAGCACAGATACGCAGTATTTT. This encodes CASSVPGSTDTQYF.

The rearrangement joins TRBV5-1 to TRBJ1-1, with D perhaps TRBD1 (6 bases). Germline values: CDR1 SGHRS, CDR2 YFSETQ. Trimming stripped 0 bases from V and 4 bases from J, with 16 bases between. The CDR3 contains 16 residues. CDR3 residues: CASSLGTGTLGTEAFF. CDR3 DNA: TGCGCCAGCAGCTTGGGTACAGGGACGTTGGGCACTGAAGCTTTCTTT.

CDR3 residues: CASRRQVNQPQHF. CDR3 DNA: TGTGCCAGTAGGCGACAGGTTAATCAGCCCCAGCATTTT. The rearrangement joins TRBV19 to TRBJ1-5; tentatively, D is TRBD1 (6 bases). CDR1 and CDR2 (germline): LNHDA, SQIVND (reference sequence). Trimming took off 6 bases at V and 4 bases at J, with 10 bases between the two ends. The CDR3 covers 13 residues.

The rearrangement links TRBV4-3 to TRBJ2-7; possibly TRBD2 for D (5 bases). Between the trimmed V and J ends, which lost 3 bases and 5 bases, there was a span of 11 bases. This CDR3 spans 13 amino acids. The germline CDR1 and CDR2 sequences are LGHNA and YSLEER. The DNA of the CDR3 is TGCGCCAGCAGCCACCACACTAGTAACGAGCAGTACTTC. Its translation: CASSHHTSNEQYF.

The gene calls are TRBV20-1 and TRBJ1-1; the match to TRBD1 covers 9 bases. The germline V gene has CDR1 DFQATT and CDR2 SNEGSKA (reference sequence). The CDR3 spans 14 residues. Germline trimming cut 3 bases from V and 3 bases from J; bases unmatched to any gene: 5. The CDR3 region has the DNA TGCAGTGCTAGTAGGACAGGGGCCGACACTGAAGCTTTCTTT. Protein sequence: CSASRTGADTEAFF.

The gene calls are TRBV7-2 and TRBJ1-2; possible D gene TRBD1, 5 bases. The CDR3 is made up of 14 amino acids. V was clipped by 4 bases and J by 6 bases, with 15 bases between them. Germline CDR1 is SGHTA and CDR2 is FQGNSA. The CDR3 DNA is TGTGCCAGCAGCTCACCGACAGCCATCAATGGCTACACCTTC. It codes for CASSSPTAINGYTF.